The 27 T cell receptor beta chains in this list originate from one sample, sequenced in a study of response to subunit inactivated influenza vaccine listed by TCRdb under 2018. The library was produced with RT-PCR. Data came from an Illumina HiSeq 2500. TCRdb reprocessed the public reads (quality trimming at Q25 with fastp, clone calling with MiXCR) and kept in-frame beta chains. Rows with one shared CDR3 protein collapse into an entry with the most common genes and DNA. The sample table records fewer than 400,000 distinct CDR3 sequences; around a fifth of these occur just once. In total, the top ten clones hold roughly 10% of the sample. The input for sequencing was PBMCs from blood, taken 21 months after vaccination. The origin of the receptors is a man aged 45 to 70 who received an inactivated influenza vaccine. Donor details come from another sample of the same person, matched by shared clones.

CDR3 nucleotide sequence: TGTGCCAGCAGCTTATTTTCAGCGACGAGCGAAAAACTGTTTTTT. Translated, it gives CASSLFSATSEKLFF. This rearrangement joins TRBV7-2 to TRBJ1-4; D is unclear. Looked up from germline, CDR1 is SGHTA and CDR2 is FQGNSA. This CDR3 region has 15 residues. Trimming shortened V by 2 bases and J by 8 bases, and 15 bases separated the two germline ends. The variable domain in full, with the rest retrieved from reference TRBV7-2 and TRBJ1-4, is GAGVSQSPSNKVTEKGKDVELRCDPISGHTALYWYRQSLGQGLEFLIYFQGNSAPDKSGLPSDRFSAERTGGSVSTLTIQRTQQEDSAVYLCASSLFSATSEKLFFGSGTQLSVL.

This clonotype was recorded a few times. The chain couples TRBV15 to TRBJ1-5, with 11 bases lining up with TRBD1. From germline, CDR1 is LNHNV and CDR2 YYDKDF (reference sequence). The V and J ends lost 3 bases and 0 bases, in that order; junction bases with no gene match: 4. The CDR3 runs to 17 residues. DNA for the CDR3: TGTGCCACCAGCAGGGGGACAGGGGGGTATAGCAATCAGCCCCAGCATTTT. It yields the protein CATSRGTGGYSNQPQHF.

V is TRBV20-1 and J is TRBJ2-7; D ambiguous. Between the trimmed V and J ends, which lost 6 bases and 5 bases, there was a span of 20 bases. Germline CDR1 DFQATT, CDR2 SNEGSKA (reference sequence). This CDR3 contains 14 residues. CDR3 sequence: CSAADQPLKDEQYF. The DNA for the CDR3 is TGCAGTGCGGCGGACCAACCCCTGAAAGACGAGCAGTACTTC.

This clonotype was observed many times. The V gene is TRBV2, the J gene TRBJ1-1; D remains unclear. CDR3 length equals 14 residues. Trimming cost V 1 base and J 1 base, with 7 bases left between them. The V gene's germline CDR1 is SNHLY and CDR2 FYNNEI. CDR3 coding DNA: TGTGCCAGCAGTGAAGTTCAACAGAACACTGAAGCTTTCTTT. Translated, it gives CASSEVQQNTEAFF.

CDR3 sequence (DNA): TGCAGCGTCGCCCAATACAGGGGCCCGAACACCGGGGAGCTGTTTTTT. Translation gives CSVAQYRGPNTGELFF. The chain employs TRBV29-1 and TRBJ2-2; 7 bases agree with TRBD1. Unmatched junction bases numbered 10, after V lost 6 bases and J lost 0 bases. From germline, CDR1 is SQVTM and CDR2 ANQGSEA. The CDR3 is 16 residues long.

This clonotype is a singleton in its sample. The V gene is TRBV28, the J gene TRBJ2-3; D possibly matches TRBD1 or TRBD2 (5 bases each). CDR1 MDHEN and CDR2 SYDVKM come from the germline V gene. This CDR3 contains 15 residues. V lost 7 bases to trimming and J lost 3 bases, with 17 bases between them. Written as DNA, the CDR3 is TGTGCCAGCAAATATGGTAGGGGAGTGACAGATACGCAGTATTTT. Translated, it gives CASKYGRGVTDTQYF.

The table lists this clonotype with a few counts. This chain connects TRBV12-3 or TRBV12-4 to TRBJ1-2, with TRBD1 matching 8 bases. Trimming took 3 bases from V and 6 from J; bases not matched to a gene: 6. The CDR3 has 14 amino acids. CDR3 nucleotide sequence: TGTGCCAGCAGTTTTGGCAGGGGGCACAATGGCTACACCTTC. Its translation is CASSFGRGHNGYTF.

This clonotype occurred a few times. The chain recombines TRBV7-8 with TRBJ1-5; D is unclear. The CDR3 is 13 residues long. Germline V gene data show CDR1 as SGHVS and CDR2 as FQNEAQ. V was trimmed by 3 bases and J by 6 bases, leaving 9 bases between them. CDR3 sequence (DNA): TGTGCCAGCAGCTTCCAAGGGCTTCAGCCCCAGCATTTT. Translating it yields CASSFQGLQPQHF.

V and J are TRBV7-9 and TRBJ2-1; the match to TRBD2 covers 8 bases. V shed 4 bases, J shed 3 bases, and the junction held 8 bases outside the gene matches. Germline V CDR1 and CDR2: SEHNR, FQNEAQ (reference sequence). This CDR3 has 16 amino acids. CDR3 region: CASSSSGGSYYNEQFF. CDR3 DNA sequence: TGTGCCAGCAGCTCCAGCGGGGGTTCATACTACAATGAGCAGTTCTTC.

The genes are TRBV28 and TRBJ2-1, with 13 bases identical to TRBD2. V gave up 2 bases and J gave up 7 bases; unmatched junction bases: 8. Germline V lookup: CDR1 MDHEN, CDR2 SYDVKM. The CDR3 spans 17 residues. CDR3 sequence (DNA): TGTGCCAGCAGTTTAGGGGGACTAGCGGGAATCAAGAATGAGCAGTTCTTC. As protein: CASSLGGLAGIKNEQFF.

Only a few counts were recorded for this clonotype. The chain's CDR3 is CASSLRQENTGELFF. DNA of the CDR3: TGCGCCAGCAGCTTGAGGCAGGAAAACACCGGGGAGCTGTTTTTT. The rearrangement links TRBV5-1 to TRBJ2-2; D unresolved. Germline V CDR1 and CDR2: SGHRS, YFSETQ. This CDR3 region has 15 residues. The ends were cut back, 1 base at V and 2 bases at J, with 9 bases in the middle.

In this sample, this clonotype turned up many times. The J gene is TRBJ1-5, the V gene TRBV27, with D possibly TRBD1 on 6 matching bases. Germline V gene sequence: CDR1 MNHEY, CDR2 SMNVEV (reference sequence). CDR3 length: 15 amino acids. Trimming took 1 base from V and 7 from J, leaving 14 bases between them. The DNA of the CDR3 is TGTGCCAGCAGTTTATTGGGGGGGGCAGACCAGCCCCAGCATTTT. Its protein product is CASSLLGGADQPQHF.

This chain joins TRBV3-1 and TRBJ1-2; D perhaps matches TRBD1 (5 bases). Germline V gene sequence: CDR1 LGHDT, CDR2 YNNKEL (reference sequence). The CDR3 has 15 residues. Trimming took 0 bases from V and 6 from J, leaving 14 bases between them. CDR3 sequence: CASSQEPQGSNGYTF. In nucleotides, the CDR3 is TGTGCCAGCAGCCAAGAGCCCCAGGGTTCCAATGGCTACACCTTC.

The genes are TRBV29-1 and TRBJ2-5; the D gene is possibly TRBD2 (5 bases). The V and J ends lost 3 bases and 3 bases respectively, with 5 bases between them. Germline V gene data show CDR1 as SQVTM and CDR2 as ANQGSEA. The CDR3 extends over 11 amino acids. This CDR3 reads CSVEREETQYF. The DNA for the CDR3 is TGCAGCGTTGAGAGGGAAGAGACCCAGTACTTC.

The chain carries TRBV7-9 and TRBJ1-4; no firm D call. Per germline, CDR1 SEHNR and CDR2 FQNEAQ (reference sequence). This CDR3 spans 14 amino acids. V lost 1 base and J lost 5, with 8 bases in between. CDR3 nucleotide sequence: TGTGCCAGCAGCTTAGTCGCAGTCAATGAAAAACTGTTTTTT. It yields the protein CASSLVAVNEKLFF.

CDR3 protein: CASSTRLADAQYF. CDR3 DNA sequence: TGTGCCAGCAGCACAAGACTAGCGGATGCGCAGTATTTT. V gene TRBV7-8 combines with J gene TRBJ2-3, with 9 bases lining up with TRBD2. J lost 10 bases, V lost 5 bases, and 7 bases had no gene match. Germline V gives CDR1 SGHVS, CDR2 FQNEAQ. This CDR3 spans 13 amino acids.

This clonotype was picked up many times. The gene calls are TRBV10-3 and TRBJ1-5; 7 nucleotides line up with TRBD1. The germline V gene encodes CDR1 ENHRY and CDR2 SYGVKD. This CDR3 contains 14 residues. V lost 3 bases, J lost 2 bases, and 1 base stayed unmatched. The CDR3 DNA reads as TGTGCCATCAGTGATGGGACAGGCAATCAGCCCCAGCATTTT. It specifies CAISDGTGNQPQHF.

The chain combines TRBV19 with TRBJ1-5, with D uncertain. Germline V gene sequence: CDR1 LNHDA, CDR2 SQIVND (reference sequence). V lost 0 bases, J lost 9 bases, and 9 bases lay in between. The CDR3 is 13 residues long. The CDR3: CASSIDPDRPQHF. The CDR3 coding sequence is TGTGCCAGTAGTATAGATCCCGATCGGCCCCAGCATTTT.

The chain joins TRBV6-2 or TRBV6-3 to TRBJ2-5; D gene ambiguous. Trimming removed 5 bases from V and 0 bases from J, with 16 bases in between. The CDR3 loop spans 16 amino acids. Germline V CDR1 and CDR2: MNHEY, SVGEGT. Written as DNA, the CDR3 is TGTGCCAGCAGTCCAGACTTAATAGAGTACCAAGAGACCCAGTACTTC. It encodes CASSPDLIEYQETQYF.

The chain links TRBV3-1 to TRBJ1-6; TRBD1 is a possible D gene (5 bases). V lost 0 bases to trimming and J lost 13 bases, with 16 bases between them. Looked up from germline, CDR1 is LGHDT and CDR2 is YNNKEL (reference sequence). CDR3 length equals 15 residues. The DNA of the CDR3 is TGTGCCAGCAGCCAAGATTCCCGACAGATGCGGCCCCTCCACTTT. This translates into CASSQDSRQMRPLHF. Full variable domain (rest looked up from reference TRBV3-1 and TRBJ1-6): DTAVSQTPKYLVTQMGNDKSIKCEQNLGHDTMYWYKQDSKKFLKIMFSYNNKELIINETVPNRFSPKSPDKAHLNLHINSLELGDSAVYFCASSQDSRQMRPLHFGNGTRLTVT.

V usage is TRBV6-1 and J usage is TRBJ1-3, with TRBD1 as a possible D gene (6 bases). Per the germline V gene, CDR1 is MNHNS and CDR2 is SASEGT. V was shortened by 9 bases and J by 0 bases, with 9 bases between the two germline ends. The CDR3 runs to 13 residues. CDR3 region: CASVGGSGNTIYF. The CDR3 nucleotides are TGTGCCAGTGTAGGGGGCTCTGGAAACACCATATATTTT.

This clonotype has a handful of counts. J is TRBJ2-7 and V is TRBV4-3, with TRBD1 identical over 7 bases. V was pared by 0 bases and J by 7 bases, with 6 bases of the junction left unmatched. The length of the CDR3 is 14 residues. In germline, CDR1 is LGHNA, CDR2 YSLEER. CDR3 in DNA: TGCGCCAGCAGCCAAGAAAGCAGGGGGTGGGAGCAGTACTTC. Translating it yields CASSQESRGWEQYF.

This chain uses TRBV12-3 or TRBV12-4 with TRBJ2-1, with a tentative D call TRBD2 (7 bases). V shed 6 bases and J shed 10 bases, with 16 bases lying between them. There are 13 residues in the CDR3. DNA for the CDR3: TGTGCCAGCAGCTCCCGGGGGGCGGGGGAGCAGTTCTTC. Translating it yields CASSSRGAGEQFF.

This clonotype appeared once. The rearrangement joins TRBV9 to TRBJ2-2; D possibly corresponds to TRBD1 (5 bases). In germline, CDR1 is SGDLS, CDR2 YYNGEE. V lost 5 bases to trimming and J lost 1 base, with 12 bases between them. The CDR3 has 15 residues. This CDR3 is CASSRQPVNTGELFF. The CDR3 region has the DNA TGTGCCAGCAGTAGACAGCCAGTGAACACCGGGGAGCTGTTTTTT. Variable domain in full (rest from reference TRBV9 and TRBJ2-2): DSGVTQTPKHLITATGQRVTLRCSPRSGDLSVYWYQQSLDQGLQFLIQYYNGEERAKGNILERFSAQQFPDLHSELNLSSLELGDSALYFCASSRQPVNTGELFFGEGSRLTVL.

This clonotype was observed at least ten times. V is TRBV12-3 or TRBV12-4 and J is TRBJ1-4; 7 bases match TRBD1. This CDR3 spans 14 amino acids. The ends lost 5 bases at V and 6 bases at J; junction bases unmatched: 6. CDR3 DNA: TGTGCCAGCAGTACCGGGACAGTCGATGAAAAACTGTTTTTT. Protein sequence: CASSTGTVDEKLFF.

This chain connects TRBV4-1 to TRBJ2-3; possibly TRBD2 for D (5 bases). V was trimmed by 5 bases and J by 0 bases, leaving 12 bases between them. Germline-derived CDR1 and CDR2 are MGHRA and YSYEKL. This CDR3 is built from 15 residues. The CDR3 nucleotides read TGCGCCAGCAGCAGGGTAGCGCTTAGCACAGATACGCAGTATTTT. Protein sequence: CASSRVALSTDTQYF.

This clonotype was detected a few times. The J gene is TRBJ2-2, the V gene TRBV6-2 or TRBV6-3; weak D call: TRBD1 (5 bases). Deletions cut 7 bases from V and 7 bases from J, with 13 bases between. The CDR3 spans 13 residues. CDR1 MNHEY and CDR2 SVGEGT come from the germline V gene. DNA of the CDR3: TGTGCCAGCACCGACAGAATGGGCGGGGAGCTGTTTTTT. Translation: CASTDRMGGELFF.